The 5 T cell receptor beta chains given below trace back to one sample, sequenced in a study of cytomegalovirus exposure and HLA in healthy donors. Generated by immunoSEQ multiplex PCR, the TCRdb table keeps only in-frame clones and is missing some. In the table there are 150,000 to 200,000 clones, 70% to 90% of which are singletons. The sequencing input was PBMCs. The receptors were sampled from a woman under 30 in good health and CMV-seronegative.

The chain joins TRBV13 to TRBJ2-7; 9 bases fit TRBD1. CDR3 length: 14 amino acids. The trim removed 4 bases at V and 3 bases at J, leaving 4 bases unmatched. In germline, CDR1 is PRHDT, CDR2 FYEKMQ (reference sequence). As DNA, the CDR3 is TGTGCCAGCAGCTCCGGGACAGGGCGCTACGAGCAGTACTTC. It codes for CASSSGTGRYEQYF.

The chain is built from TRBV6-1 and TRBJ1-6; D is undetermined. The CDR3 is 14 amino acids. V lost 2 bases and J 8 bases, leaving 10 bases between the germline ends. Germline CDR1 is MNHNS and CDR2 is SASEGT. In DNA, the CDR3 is TGTGCCAGCAGTGAATCGGGGAGGGATTCACCCCTCCACTTT. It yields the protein CASSESGRDSPLHF.

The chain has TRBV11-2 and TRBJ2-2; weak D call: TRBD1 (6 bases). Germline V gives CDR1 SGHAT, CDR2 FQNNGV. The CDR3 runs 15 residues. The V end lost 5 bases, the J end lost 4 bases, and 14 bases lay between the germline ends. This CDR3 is CASSQQTGATGELFF. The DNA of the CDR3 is TGTGCCAGCAGCCAACAGACAGGAGCCACCGGGGAGCTGTTTTTT.

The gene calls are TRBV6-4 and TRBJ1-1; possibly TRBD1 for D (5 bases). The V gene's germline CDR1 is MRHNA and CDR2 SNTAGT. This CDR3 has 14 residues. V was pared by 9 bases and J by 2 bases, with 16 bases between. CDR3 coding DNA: TGTGCCAGAAGGCGGGGACGGAGAAACACTGAAGCTTTCTTT. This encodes CARRRGRRNTEAFF.

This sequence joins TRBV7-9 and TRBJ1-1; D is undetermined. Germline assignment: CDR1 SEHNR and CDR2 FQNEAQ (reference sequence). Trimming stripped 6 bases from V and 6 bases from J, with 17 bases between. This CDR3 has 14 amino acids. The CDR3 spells CASSSSPEGAEAFF. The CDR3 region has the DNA TGTGCCAGCAGTTCCTCCCCCGAGGGAGCTGAAGCTTTCTTT.